Each of the 8 T cell receptor beta chains below was sequenced from the same sample in a study of T cells after yellow fever vaccination. Each CDR3 protein gets one entry after TCRdb re-called the 5' RACE reads with MiXCR. This sample has over 300,000 distinct CDR3 sequences, with 6.8% found just once. Sequencing was performed on PBMCs, taken roughly 47 days after the first yellow fever vaccination. The receptors come from a man aged 18 to 35 who received the YFV17D yellow fever vaccine.

This rearrangement joins TRBV7-8 to TRBJ1-3; D not certain. V was pared by 3 bases and J by 1 base, with 10 bases between. The CDR3 totals 15 residues. Looked up from germline, CDR1 is SGHVS and CDR2 is FQNEAQ. CDR3 DNA: TGTGCCAGCAGCTTCTACATGAATTCTGGAAACACCATATATTTT. It yields the protein CASSFYMNSGNTIYF. The complete variable domain, with remaining parts taken from reference TRBV7-8 and TRBJ1-3, reads GAGVSQSPRYKVAKRGQDVALRCDPISGHVSLFWYQQALGQGPEFLTYFQNEAQLDKSGLPSDRFFAERPEGSVSTLKIQRTQQEDSAVYLCASSFYMNSGNTIYFGEGSWLTVV.

This clonotype was seen a handful of times. The chain joins TRBV4-2 to TRBJ2-2; possible D gene TRBD2, 5 bases. The germline V gene encodes CDR1 LGHNA and CDR2 YNFKEQ. The V end was cut by 0 bases, the J end by 6 bases, with 11 bases between. The CDR3 runs to 15 residues. As DNA, the CDR3 is TGTGCCAGCAGCCAAGATAGCGCTGCCGCCGGGGAGCTGTTTTTT. Its protein product is CASSQDSAAAGELFF.

The V call is TRBV5-1, the J call TRBJ2-5; tentative D call: TRBD2 (5 bases). This CDR3 is 15 amino acids long. The ends were cut back, 6 bases at V and 2 bases at J, with 17 bases in the middle. Germline V lookup: CDR1 SGHRS, CDR2 YFSETQ. CDR3 sequence: CASTSPEARQETQYF. The DNA of the CDR3 is TGCGCCAGCACCTCCCCGGAGGCCAGACAAGAGACCCAGTACTTC.

This clonotype came up a few times. The chain combines TRBV4-1 with TRBJ2-4; 7 positions match TRBD2. J was trimmed by 4 bases and V by 4 bases; bases with no gene match: 4. The CDR3 is 14 residues long. Per the germline V gene, CDR1 is MGHRA and CDR2 is YSYEKL. The CDR3 sequence: CASSPPGGKNIQYF. The CDR3 nucleotides read TGCGCCAGCAGCCCGCCCGGGGGGAAAAACATTCAGTACTTC.

The CDR3 DNA follows: TGCAGTGCTAGAGGAAGGACAGGGAAAGTTTCACCCCTCCACTTT. Residues: CSARGRTGKVSPLHF. V gene TRBV20-1 combines with J gene TRBJ1-6, with TRBD1 matching over 8 bases. The V gene end was trimmed by 1 base and the J gene end by 9 bases; junction bases not matched to a gene: 8. The CDR3 is made up of 15 amino acids. CDR1 DFQATT and CDR2 SNEGSKA come from the germline V gene (reference sequence).

This clonotype was picked up many times. The genes are TRBV5-1 and TRBJ2-5, with a tentative D call TRBD1 (7 bases). V shed 0 bases and J shed 0 bases, with 12 bases lying between them. The CDR3 extends over 16 amino acids. CDR1 and CDR2 (germline): SGHRS, YFSETQ. CDR3: CASSLASGGYQETQYF. The CDR3 DNA follows: TGCGCCAGCAGCTTGGCCTCAGGGGGGTACCAAGAGACCCAGTACTTC.

The V gene is TRBV20-1, the J gene TRBJ2-3; 8 bases agree with TRBD1. Unmatched junction bases numbered 7, after V lost 5 bases and J lost 6 bases. This CDR3 region has 13 residues. Germline lookup yields CDR1 DFQATT and CDR2 SNEGSKA (reference sequence). CDR3 in amino acids: CSAGQGVEDTQYF. CDR3 nucleotides: TGCAGTGCTGGACAGGGCGTTGAGGATACGCAGTATTTT.

The chain is built from TRBV7-3 and TRBJ1-5; D unclear. CDR3 length: 13 amino acids. Germline loops: CDR1 SGHTA, CDR2 FQGTGA. The ends were cut back, 2 bases at V and 6 bases at J, with 8 bases in the middle. The CDR3 bases are TGTGCCAGCAGCTTACGAGCGGGTCAGCCCCAGCATTTT. Residues: CASSLRAGQPQHF.